Shown below are 21 T cell receptor beta chains from a single sample sequenced in a study of type 1 regulatory T cells (dated by TCRdb to the early 2020s). This sample was sequenced with an Illumina MiSeq. The public reads were reprocessed in TCRdb via fastp at Q25 and MiXCR, keeping in-frame beta chains. Identical CDR3 protein sequences are pooled into one entry, listed with their most common genes and DNA. A total of around 62,000 distinct CDR3 sequences appear in this sample, 63% of them only once. The ten largest clones represent 7.6% of the sample. No antigens are known for them. Sequenced input: cultured T cells, either the whole culture or a sorted T cell fraction (not recorded which). This specimen's cell subset or site label, per the study, means: Tr1-enriched cell product generated in vitro against host alloantigens. The receptors originated from a human donor in good health.

V and J are TRBV7-9 and TRBJ2-2, with 7 bases identical to TRBD1. The CDR3 spans 15 residues. The germline V gene encodes CDR1 SEHNR and CDR2 FQNEAQ (reference sequence). V lost 0 bases to trimming and J lost 3 bases; unmatched junction nucleotides: 1. DNA for the CDR3: TGTGCCAGCAGCTTAGCAGGGGGCTACACCGGGGAGCTGTTTTTT. Encoded protein: CASSLAGGYTGELFF.

In nucleotides, the CDR3 is TGTGCCAGCAGTTACAGTGATCCGACCGGGGAGCTGTTTTTT. Translated, it gives CASSYSDPTGELFF. This rearrangement joins TRBV6-5 to TRBJ2-2, with no clear D. V was cut by 2 bases and J by 5 bases, with 9 bases left in between. The CDR3 sequence is 14 residues long. From germline, CDR1 is MNHEY and CDR2 SVGAGI.

V gene TRBV6-5 combines with J gene TRBJ2-1, with D perhaps TRBD2 (6 bases). Trimming shortened V by 2 bases and J by 1 base, and 9 bases separated the two germline ends. Germline V gene data show CDR1 as MNHEY and CDR2 as SVGAGI. The CDR3 is made up of 15 amino acids. The CDR3 DNA is TGTGCCAGCAGTTACCGTAGCGGATCCTACAATGAGCAGTTCTTC. This codes for CASSYRSGSYNEQFF.

This clonotype was found once. The V gene is TRBV5-4, the J gene TRBJ2-5; D may be TRBD2 (5 bases). V lost 1 base to trimming and J lost 3 bases, with 13 bases between them. Germline V gene lookup returns CDR1 SGHNT and CDR2 YYREEE (reference sequence). The CDR3 contains 15 residues. In DNA form, the CDR3 reads TGTGCCAGCAGCTTGCGGGCCGGGAAAAAAGAGACCCAGTACTTC. Translation gives CASSLRAGKKETQYF. Complete variable domain (other parts from reference TRBV5-4 and TRBJ2-5): ETGVTQSPTHLIKTRGQQVTLRCSSQSGHNTVSWYQQALGQGPQFIFQYYREEENGRGNFPPRFSGLQFPNYSSELNVNALELDDSALYLCASSLRAGKKETQYFGPGTRLLVL.

This chain's CDR3 is CASSLVVGVYGGSYGYTF. The CDR3 DNA reads as TGTGCCAGCAGCTTAGTAGTAGGGGTTTACGGCGGCTCTTATGGCTACACCTTC. J is TRBJ1-2 and V is TRBV7-2; tentative D call: TRBD1 (5 bases). The length of the CDR3 is 18 residues. The V end was cut by 1 base, the J end by 5 bases, with 23 bases between. Germline V gene sequence: CDR1 SGHTA, CDR2 FQGNSA.

For this clonotype: The junction departs from the called germline gene at one end, perhaps through a read error. J is TRBJ1-1 and V is TRBV12-3 or TRBV12-4; D is ambiguous. This CDR3 is built from 13 residues. The CDR3 loop reads CVSSLSWSPEAFF. For the CDR3, the DNA is TGTGTCAGCAGTTTATCATGGAGCCCTGAAGCTTTCTTT.

The V and J genes are TRBV29-1 and TRBJ2-3; D unclear. CDR1 and CDR2 (germline): SQVTM, ANQGSEA. Trimming pared 3 bases from V and 6 bases from J, leaving 13 bases between. The CDR3 contains 13 residues. The CDR3: CSVEKGIVDTQYF. Here the CDR3 DNA reads TGCAGCGTTGAGAAAGGGATTGTGGATACGCAGTATTTT.

V and J are TRBV6-4 and TRBJ1-1; D may be TRBD1 (5 bases). The V gene's germline CDR1 is MRHNA and CDR2 SNTAGT. V was pared by 6 bases and J by 7 bases, with 15 bases between. The CDR3 spans 13 residues. The CDR3 sequence: CASSRNLGDEAFF. The CDR3 DNA follows: TGTGCCAGCAGCAGGAATTTGGGGGATGAAGCTTTCTTT.

This clonotype showed up just a few times. This chain connects TRBV7-2 to TRBJ2-1; 7 bases fit TRBD2. V shed 2 bases, J shed 2 bases, and the junction held 0 bases outside the gene matches. Germline CDR1 and CDR2: SGHTA and FQGNSA. The CDR3 sequence is 14 residues long. In DNA form, the CDR3 reads TGTGCCAGCAGCTTACGGGAGGCCTACAATGAGCAGTTCTTC. Its protein is CASSLREAYNEQFF.

The genes are TRBV20-1 and TRBJ2-1; 8 nucleotides match TRBD2. The CDR3 contains 15 residues. In germline, CDR1 is DFQATT, CDR2 SNEGSKA (reference sequence). The J segment lost 8 bases and the V segment lost 0 bases, leaving 9 bases of the junction unmatched. The CDR3 here is CSARDASGSVDEQFF. The DNA of the CDR3 is TGCAGTGCTAGAGATGCGAGCGGGAGTGTCGATGAGCAGTTCTTC.

The V call is TRBV13, the J call TRBJ1-6; D gene unclear. This CDR3 is built from 13 residues. Germline CDR1 is PRHDT and CDR2 is FYEKMQ (reference sequence). V was trimmed by 0 bases and J by 10 bases, leaving 7 bases between them. The CDR3 sequence is CASSLGTGSPLHF. CDR3 coding DNA: TGTGCCAGCAGCTTAGGTACGGGCTCACCCCTCCACTTT.

The V call is TRBV9, the J call TRBJ2-4; D is perhaps TRBD2 (6 bases). The V gene lost 0 bases and the J gene lost 1 base, with 14 bases spanning the gap. Germline V CDR1 and CDR2: SGDLS, YYNGEE. This CDR3 spans 17 amino acids. The CDR3 bases are TGTGCCAGCAGCGTAGATCCGGGCGCGGGGGCCAAAAACATTCAGTACTTC. This encodes CASSVDPGAGAKNIQYF.

The chain employs TRBV7-9 and TRBJ1-5, with 8 bases lining up with TRBD1. The length of the CDR3 is 19 residues. With V trimmed by 2 bases and J by 1 base, 13 bases remained unmatched. The V gene's germline CDR1 is SEHNR and CDR2 FQNEAQ (reference sequence). This chain's CDR3 is CASSLFAWTGNGSNQPQHF. CDR3 coding DNA: TGTGCCAGCAGCTTATTTGCCTGGACAGGGAATGGGAGCAATCAGCCCCAGCATTTT.

This CDR3 is CASSQGATRDVDIQYF. DNA for the CDR3: TGCGCCAGCAGCCAAGGGGCTACGCGGGACGTAGACATTCAGTACTTC. The V gene is TRBV4-3, the J gene TRBJ2-4; tentative D call: TRBD2 (6 bases). Germline V gene lookup returns CDR1 LGHNA and CDR2 YSLEER. CDR3 length: 16 residues. The V end lost 1 base, the J end lost 8 bases, and 18 bases lay between the germline ends.

V is TRBV12-5 and J is TRBJ2-1; 10 positions match TRBD1. Losses at the gene ends were 2 bases for V and 5 bases for J; bases not matched to a gene: 6. Per germline, CDR1 LGHNT and CDR2 FRNRAP. CDR3 length: 16 residues. The CDR3 sequence is CASGLNSGTGDNEQFF. The DNA for the CDR3 is TGTGCTAGTGGTTTGAACTCCGGGACAGGGGACAATGAGCAGTTCTTC.

By share of the sample, this clonotype is large. The chain employs TRBV5-1 and TRBJ2-7; 9 bases align to TRBD2. CDR1 and CDR2 (germline): SGHRS, YFSETQ. The junction had 10 bases not matched to a gene; V was cut back by 7 bases and J by 5 bases. This CDR3 is 14 amino acids long. CDR3 sequence (DNA): TGCGCCAGCGGAGCGAACCTAGCGGGAAACGAGCAGTACTTC. This codes for CASGANLAGNEQYF. Variable domain in full (rest from reference TRBV5-1 and TRBJ2-7): KAGVTQTPRYLIKTRGQQVTLSCSPISGHRSVSWYQQTPGQGLQFLFEYFSETQRNKGNFPGRFSGRQFSNSRSEMNVSTLELGDSALYLCASGANLAGNEQYFGPGTRLTVT.

The rearrangement joins TRBV12-3 or TRBV12-4 to TRBJ2-1; 10 bases are shared with TRBD2. Unmatched junction bases numbered 6, after V lost 5 bases and J lost 5 bases. This CDR3 has 15 residues. In DNA, the CDR3 is TGTGCCAGCAGTAGCAGCGGGAGGGCGAACAATGAGCAGTTCTTC. Encoded protein: CASSSSGRANNEQFF.

The V call is TRBV10-3, the J call TRBJ2-5; D is ambiguous. Germline CDR1 ENHRY, CDR2 SYGVKD. V dropped 4 bases and J dropped 3 bases, with 6 bases sitting between them. The CDR3 loop spans 12 amino acids. The CDR3 loop is CAISGLEETQYF. CDR3 nucleotide sequence: TGTGCCATCAGTGGGCTGGAAGAGACCCAGTACTTC.

This chain joins TRBV20-1 and TRBJ1-5, with D unresolved. The CDR3 is made up of 17 amino acids. Trimming took off 0 bases at V and 3 bases at J, with 18 bases between the two ends. Germline V gives CDR1 DFQATT, CDR2 SNEGSKA (reference sequence). The CDR3 nucleotides read TGCAGTGCTAGAGACAGCATTAGGGCAGGCTCCAATCAGCCCCAGCATTTT. Its protein product is CSARDSIRAGSNQPQHF.

The rearrangement links TRBV20-1 to TRBJ2-4, with D perhaps matching TRBD1 or TRBD2 (6 bases each). Germline V gene sequence: CDR1 DFQATT, CDR2 SNEGSKA (reference sequence). This CDR3 spans 16 amino acids. V lost 5 bases to trimming and J lost 0 bases, with 17 bases between them. Here the CDR3 reads CSAAWGALGAKNIQYF. The CDR3 region has the DNA TGCAGTGCTGCATGGGGGGCTCTGGGAGCCAAAAACATTCAGTACTTC.

This chain links TRBV27 with TRBJ2-7, with 7 bases identical to TRBD1. Looked up from germline, CDR1 is MNHEY and CDR2 is SMNVEV (reference sequence). The V gene end was trimmed by 2 bases and the J gene end by 0 bases; junction bases not matched to a gene: 7. This CDR3 has 16 amino acids. The CDR3 bases are TGTGCCAGCAGTTTAGAGGTTCCAGGGGGCTCCTACGAGCAGTACTTC. Its translation is CASSLEVPGGSYEQYF.